Shown below are 19 T cell receptor beta chains from a single sample sequenced in a study of shared clonotypes between healthy human individuals. Sequencing was performed with immunoSEQ multiplex PCR; in TCRdb, only in-frame clones are kept and a portion is missing. The table has 330,000 or so clones, less than 85% seen once; the top ten hold 9% to 12%. The source material was memory CD4+ T cells sorted from blood. Subset reported: CD45RA-negative fraction. These receptors were taken from a man aged 25 to 45 in good health.

This chain uses TRBV25-1 with TRBJ1-1; D remains unclear. This CDR3 region has 13 residues. Germline V CDR1 and CDR2: MGHDK, SYGVNS. The germline V and J ends were trimmed by 3 bases and 4 bases, with 9 bases remaining between them. The CDR3 loop is CASSEPTGTEAFF. The CDR3 DNA reads TGTGCCAGCAGTGAGCCGACGGGCACTGAAGCTTTCTTT.

The chain uses TRBV6-1 and TRBJ1-5; a weak D match, TRBD1 (6 bases). From germline, CDR1 is MNHNS and CDR2 SASEGT. Trimming stripped 3 bases from V and 7 bases from J, with 13 bases between. The CDR3 has 14 amino acids. Here the CDR3 reads CASSDRGGPQPQHF. DNA of the CDR3: TGTGCCAGCAGTGACAGGGGAGGACCCCAGCCCCAGCATTTT.

V usage is TRBV25-1 and J usage is TRBJ2-7; no definite D call. This CDR3 has 13 residues. Germline V gives CDR1 MGHDK, CDR2 SYGVNS. Trimming stripped 3 bases from V and 5 bases from J, with 11 bases between. CDR3 nucleotides: TGTGCCAGCAGTGACAGAGCCCCCAACGAGCAGTACTTC. This translates into CASSDRAPNEQYF.

The V and J genes are TRBV7-2 and TRBJ1-2; D is uncertain. Trimming stripped 1 base from V and 0 bases from J, with 9 bases between. This CDR3 has 15 residues. Germline V gene sequence: CDR1 SGHTA, CDR2 FQGNSA. The CDR3 is CASSLGLASNYGYTF. The CDR3 bases are TGTGCCAGCAGCTTAGGATTAGCATCTAACTATGGCTACACCTTC.

The J gene is TRBJ1-2, the V gene TRBV5-1; D remains ambiguous. Trimming shortened V by 0 bases and J by 7 bases, and 13 bases separated the two germline ends. CDR1 and CDR2 (germline): SGHRS, YFSETQ. There are 14 residues in the CDR3. The CDR3 sequence is CASSLGSGRAGYTF. For the CDR3, the DNA is TGCGCCAGCAGCTTGGGGTCCGGCCGCGCTGGCTACACCTTC. Looking up the rest from reference TRBV5-1 and TRBJ1-2 gives the full variable domain: KAGVTQTPRYLIKTRGQQVTLSCSPISGHRSVSWYQQTPGQGLQFLFEYFSETQRNKGNFPGRFSGRQFSNSRSEMNVSTLELGDSALYLCASSLGSGRAGYTFGSGTRLTVV.

This sequence joins TRBV19 and TRBJ2-7; 8 bases line up with TRBD2. The V gene end was trimmed by 3 bases and the J gene end by 5 bases; junction bases not matched to a gene: 9. This CDR3 has 15 amino acids. CDR1 and CDR2 (germline): LNHDA, SQIVND (reference sequence). The CDR3 DNA reads TGTGCCAGTAGTATGGCCAGCGGGAGATCGGACGAGCAGTACTTC. Protein sequence: CASSMASGRSDEQYF.

The chain employs TRBV2 and TRBJ2-3; 7 bases are a match to TRBD2. This CDR3 is 12 amino acids long. The germline V gene has CDR1 SNHLY and CDR2 FYNNEI. The V and J ends lost 1 base and 9 bases, in that order; junction bases with no gene match: 1. The CDR3 sequence: CASSEGGGTQYF. CDR3 nucleotide sequence: TGTGCCAGCAGTGAAGGGGGAGGGACGCAGTATTTT. Full variable domain (outside the CDR3, taken from reference TRBV2 and TRBJ2-3): EPEVTQTPSHQVTQMGQEVILRCVPISNHLYFYWYRQILGQKVEFLVSFYNNEISEKSEIFDDQFSVERPDGSNFTLKIRSTKLEDSAMYFCASSEGGGTQYFGPGTRLTVL.

The chain has TRBV7-8 and TRBJ2-7; D is perhaps TRBD2 (6 bases). V was trimmed by 5 bases and J by 6 bases, leaving 20 bases between them. The CDR3 covers 15 residues. CDR1 is SGHVS and CDR2 is FQNEAQ in the germline V gene. The DNA for the CDR3 is TGTGCCAGCAGCGCACGGCGGGATCACACTTCCGAGCAGTACTTC. This encodes CASSARRDHTSEQYF. Variable domain in full (rest from reference TRBV7-8 and TRBJ2-7): GAGVSQSPRYKVAKRGQDVALRCDPISGHVSLFWYQQALGQGPEFLTYFQNEAQLDKSGLPSDRFFAERPEGSVSTLKIQRTQQEDSAVYLCASSARRDHTSEQYFGPGTRLTVT.

The chain joins TRBV5-4 to TRBJ1-3; D remains ambiguous. Trimming shortened V by 9 bases and J by 0 bases, and 13 bases separated the two germline ends. Germline assignment: CDR1 SGHNT and CDR2 YYREEE (reference sequence). The CDR3 is 14 amino acids. CDR3 nucleotide sequence: TGTGCCACCCGAGTCTTCGCCTCTGGAAACACCATATATTTT. Residues: CATRVFASGNTIYF.

V usage is TRBV10-2 and J usage is TRBJ1-5; the D gene is possibly TRBD1 (5 bases). Germline V CDR1 and CDR2: WSHSY, SAAADI. This CDR3 region has 13 residues. V was shortened by 6 bases and J by 6 bases, with 12 bases between the two germline ends. Written as DNA, the CDR3 is TGCGCCAGCAGACGGGGCGAGGGTCAGCCCCAGCATTTT. Translated: CASRRGEGQPQHF.

The rearrangement joins TRBV6-6 to TRBJ1-2; D is perhaps TRBD1 (5 bases). This CDR3 has 12 amino acids. Germline values: CDR1 MNHNY, CDR2 SVGAGI (reference sequence). V lost 4 bases, J lost 4 bases, and 7 bases lay in between. The CDR3, as DNA: TGTGCCAGCAGTTCGACAGCCTATGGCTACACCTTC. Translation gives CASSSTAYGYTF.

V and J are TRBV7-9 and TRBJ1-1, with D tentatively TRBD1 (5 bases). V lost 4 bases to trimming and J lost 10 bases, with 22 bases between them. Germline V CDR1 and CDR2: SEHNR, FQNEAQ (reference sequence). This CDR3 contains 15 residues. The CDR3 reads CASSSLTGVLQLAFF. DNA of the CDR3: TGTGCCAGCAGCTCACTAACGGGGGTTTTACAGTTAGCTTTCTTT.

This clone was counted only a few times. The J gene is TRBJ1-5, the V gene TRBV19, with 11 bases matching TRBD1. Unmatched junction bases numbered 7, after V lost 2 bases and J lost 1 base. CDR1 is LNHDA and CDR2 is SQIVND in the germline V gene (reference sequence). CDR3 length equals 18 residues. CDR3 bases: TGTGCCAGTAGTATAAGGACAGGGGGCATTCGGAGCAATCAGCCCCAGCATTTT. Its protein product is CASSIRTGGIRSNQPQHF.

V gene TRBV7-8 combines with J gene TRBJ2-5; a weak D match, TRBD1 (6 bases). The CDR3 is made up of 18 amino acids. Trimming shortened V by 3 bases and J by 0 bases, and 20 bases separated the two germline ends. Germline V gives CDR1 SGHVS, CDR2 FQNEAQ. CDR3 residues: CASSFPLFRGSNQETQYF. In DNA, the CDR3 is TGTGCCAGCAGCTTTCCTCTTTTCAGGGGATCAAACCAAGAGACCCAGTACTTC.

The rearrangement uses TRBV6-5 and TRBJ2-7, with D possibly TRBD1 on 6 matching bases. Germline CDR1 and CDR2: MNHEY and SVGAGI. With 4 bases removed from V and 3 bases from J, the gap between germline ends came to 10 bases. The CDR3 extends over 13 amino acids. The CDR3, as DNA: TGTGCCAGCAGTTCCGGGACACGCTACGAGCAGTACTTC. The encoded protein is CASSSGTRYEQYF.

The rearrangement links TRBV18 to TRBJ1-2; D is possibly TRBD1 (6 bases). The V gene lost 2 bases and the J gene lost 5 bases, with 12 bases spanning the gap. Germline V gene lookup returns CDR1 KGHSH and CDR2 LQKENI. The CDR3 has 14 residues. CDR3 coding DNA: TGTGCCAGCTCACCAGCAACAGGGATTTATGGCTACACCTTC. As protein: CASSPATGIYGYTF.

V usage is TRBV7-6 and J usage is TRBJ2-2; weak D call: TRBD2 (6 bases). The CDR3 sequence is 15 residues long. V lost 5 bases and J lost 5, with 15 bases in between. Germline loops: CDR1 SGHVS, CDR2 FNYEAQ. The CDR3 protein is CASSRGNAGTGELFF. CDR3 in DNA: TGTGCCAGCAGCCGCGGCAACGCGGGGACCGGGGAGCTGTTTTTT.

The rearrangement joins TRBV28 to TRBJ1-1; D remains unclear. Trimming took 5 bases from V and 7 from J, leaving 11 bases between them. The CDR3 extends over 12 amino acids. Germline CDR1 reads MDHEN; CDR2 reads SYDVKM. CDR3 sequence: CASSQSGVEAFF. CDR3 nucleotide sequence: TGTGCCAGCAGTCAGAGCGGAGTTGAAGCTTTCTTT. The full variable domain, rest sourced from reference TRBV28 and TRBJ1-1, is DVKVTQSSRYLVKRTGEKVFLECVQDMDHENMFWYRQDPGLGLRLIYFSYDVKMKEKGDIPEGYSVSREKKERFSLILESASTNQTSMYLCASSQSGVEAFFGQGTRLTVV.

The chain carries TRBV5-4 and TRBJ2-3; 7 nucleotides match TRBD2. Germline lookup yields CDR1 SGHNT and CDR2 YYREEE (reference sequence). After removal of 0 bases from V and 5 bases from J, the junction contained 6 bases not matched to a gene. The CDR3 covers 15 residues. Here the CDR3 reads CASSLGGASGDTQYF. Here the CDR3 DNA reads TGTGCCAGCAGCTTGGGCGGGGCTAGCGGAGATACGCAGTATTTT.